This T cell receptor beta chain was captured by sequencing in a study of blood T cells in healthy people across ages. Findings and caveats of the study: Since the PBMCs were unsorted, naive and antigen-experienced cells could not be conclusively compared.

It was roughly 10 milliliters of peripheral blood that were drawn from each donor. Each sample used at least 7 million PBMCs. The CDR3 length is 13 residues. Germline V gene data show CDR1 as SGHTA and CDR2 as FQGNSA. V dropped 3 bases and J dropped 11 bases, with 16 bases sitting between them. A note on this clonotype: No antigen is known for it.

Primed by a sample-barcoded 5' primer and a J-beta primer mix, a second PCR proceeded for 7 to 11 cycles. The template-switch adaptor, which had 12 random nucleotides, put a tag on each cDNA molecule. TCRdb analysed the 5' RACE reads with MiXCR anew, one entry per CDR3 protein. Of over 950,000 distinct CDR3 sequences in the sample, less than 45% are singletons; the top ten hold roughly 13%. J is TRBJ2-5 and V is TRBV7-2; TRBD2 might be the D (5 bases). The source is a young man in good health. Sequenced: blood. The CDR3 bases are TGTGCCAGCAGCTTTACTAGTATCAATGAGCAGTACTTC. Its translation is CASSFTSINEQYF.